These 10 T cell receptor beta chains were sequenced from one sample in a study of blood T cell repertoires in COVID-19. The method was immunoSEQ multiplex PCR; TCRdb's version includes in-frame clones alone and lacks a portion of them. The sample holds about 120,000 clones, around 87% seen once. The material sequenced was peripheral blood. The origin of the receptors is a woman between 65 and 79 years old with acute or convalescent COVID-19.

The J gene is TRBJ1-6, the V gene TRBV5-1, with D possibly matching TRBD1 (5 bases). Trimming took 4 bases from V and 8 from J, leaving 13 bases between them. Germline CDR1 is SGHRS and CDR2 is YFSETQ. CDR3 length: 14 amino acids. The CDR3 DNA reads TGCGCCAGCAGCCAGGACACGGGTGATTCACCCCTCCACTTT. Translation: CASSQDTGDSPLHF.

The genes are TRBV19 and TRBJ1-5; 9 bases map to TRBD1. Germline V lookup: CDR1 LNHDA, CDR2 SQIVND (reference sequence). Trimming removed 6 bases from V and 5 bases from J; junction bases left unmatched: 5. The CDR3 runs to 14 residues. CDR3 amino acids: CASRTGGSYQPQHF. CDR3 nucleotides: TGTGCCAGTAGGACAGGGGGGTCTTATCAGCCCCAGCATTTT.

V and J are TRBV7-8 and TRBJ1-1, with 7 bases lining up with TRBD1. Trimming at V came to 5 bases and at J to 5 bases, leaving 11 bases not matched to a gene. CDR1 is SGHVS, CDR2 FQNEAQ, per germline. This CDR3 spans 15 amino acids. The CDR3 DNA is TGTGCCAGCAGCACCCAGACAGGGTTGGTTACTGAAGCTTTCTTT. Its protein is CASSTQTGLVTEAFF.

The chain is built from TRBV7-3 and TRBJ2-1; D unclear. CDR3 size: 11 residues. Trimming shortened V by 6 bases and J by 7 bases, and 7 bases separated the two germline ends. CDR1 and CDR2 from the germline V gene are SGHTA and FQGTGA. DNA of the CDR3: TGTGCCAGCAGGTCCAGTAATGAGCAGTTCTTC. This codes for CASRSSNEQFF.

The chain carries TRBV4-1 and TRBJ1-6; D unresolved. This CDR3 contains 15 residues. Per germline, CDR1 MGHRA and CDR2 YSYEKL. V lost 1 base, J lost 1 base, and 5 bases lay in between. The CDR3 here is CASSQGESYNSPLHF. CDR3 nucleotides: TGCGCCAGCAGCCAAGGGGAGTCCTATAATTCACCCCTCCACTTT.

The chain links TRBV5-1 to TRBJ2-1; 12 positions agree with TRBD2. This CDR3 has 16 residues. J gave up 8 bases and V 4 bases, and 10 bases lay outside the gene matches. Germline V gene lookup returns CDR1 SGHRS and CDR2 YFSETQ. DNA of the CDR3: TGCGCCAGCAGCCCACAGGCTAGCGGGGGGGCCCATGAGCAGTTCTTC. Protein product: CASSPQASGGAHEQFF.

The rearrangement joins TRBV5-4 to TRBJ1-3; weak D call: TRBD1 (6 bases). The V and J ends lost 4 bases and 4 bases respectively, with 12 bases between them. The CDR3 contains 14 residues. Looked up from germline, CDR1 is SGHNT and CDR2 is YYREEE (reference sequence). The CDR3 is CASSPTGSGNTIYF. The CDR3 DNA follows: TGTGCCAGCAGCCCCACAGGGAGCGGAAACACCATATATTTT.

This clone was found once. The rearrangement uses TRBV28 and TRBJ2-5, with D maybe TRBD2 (5 bases). V lost 2 bases and J 4 bases, leaving 14 bases between the germline ends. Germline-derived CDR1 and CDR2 are MDHEN and SYDVKM. This CDR3 contains 15 residues. CDR3 DNA: TGTGCCAGCAGTTTAGCGGGTAGTTTCCCAGAGACCCAGTACTTC. As protein: CASSLAGSFPETQYF.

This clone was detected once. The chain uses TRBV24-1 and TRBJ2-1, with a tentative D call TRBD1 (5 bases). V lost 5 bases and J 1 base, leaving 8 bases between the germline ends. The CDR3 loop spans 14 amino acids. From germline, CDR1 is KGHDR and CDR2 SFDVKD. The CDR3 spells CATSVGQSYNEQFF. The DNA of the CDR3 is TGTGCCACCAGTGTGGGGCAGTCCTACAATGAGCAGTTCTTC.

V usage is TRBV7-2 and J usage is TRBJ1-2; TRBD1 might be the D (6 bases). Germline CDR1 reads SGHTA; CDR2 reads FQGNSA. The ends were cut back, 1 base at V and 6 bases at J, with 18 bases in the middle. The CDR3 consists of 16 residues. This CDR3 is CASSLVGGGALNGYTF. The CDR3 DNA sequence: TGTGCCAGCAGCTTAGTCGGGGGGGGCGCACTAAATGGCTACACCTTC.